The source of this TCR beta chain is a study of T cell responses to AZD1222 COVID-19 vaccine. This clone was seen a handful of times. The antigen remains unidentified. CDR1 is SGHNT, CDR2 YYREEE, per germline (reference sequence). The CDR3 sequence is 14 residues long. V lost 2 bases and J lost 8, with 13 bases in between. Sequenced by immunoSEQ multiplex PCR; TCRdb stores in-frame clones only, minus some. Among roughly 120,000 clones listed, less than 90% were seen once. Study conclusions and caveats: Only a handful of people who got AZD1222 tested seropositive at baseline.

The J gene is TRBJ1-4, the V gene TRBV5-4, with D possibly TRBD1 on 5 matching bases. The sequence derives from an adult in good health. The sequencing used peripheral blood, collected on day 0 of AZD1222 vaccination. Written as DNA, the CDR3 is TGTGCCAGCAGCTTTGCGGCAGGGAGGGAAAAACTGTTTTTT. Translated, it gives CASSFAAGREKLFF.